This T cell receptor beta chain derives from a study of technical replicates of blood from a handful of donors. V lost 3 bases and J lost 0; bases outside the gene matches: 4. CDR3 length equals 15 residues. Germline values: CDR1 SGHRS, CDR2 YFSETQ. The protocol was immunoSEQ multiplex PCR, while the TCRdb copy is restricted to in-frame clones and leaves out a portion. The table includes around 80,000 clones, around 94% detected once. The clonotype originates from a human donor in good health. The chain carries TRBV5-1 and TRBJ2-7; 9 nucleotides align to TRBD2. The source material was T cells isolated from PBMCs. The CDR3 bases are TGCGCCAGCAGCTCCCCTAGCGGGACCTCCTACGAGCAGTACTTC. This codes for CASSSPSGTSYEQYF.